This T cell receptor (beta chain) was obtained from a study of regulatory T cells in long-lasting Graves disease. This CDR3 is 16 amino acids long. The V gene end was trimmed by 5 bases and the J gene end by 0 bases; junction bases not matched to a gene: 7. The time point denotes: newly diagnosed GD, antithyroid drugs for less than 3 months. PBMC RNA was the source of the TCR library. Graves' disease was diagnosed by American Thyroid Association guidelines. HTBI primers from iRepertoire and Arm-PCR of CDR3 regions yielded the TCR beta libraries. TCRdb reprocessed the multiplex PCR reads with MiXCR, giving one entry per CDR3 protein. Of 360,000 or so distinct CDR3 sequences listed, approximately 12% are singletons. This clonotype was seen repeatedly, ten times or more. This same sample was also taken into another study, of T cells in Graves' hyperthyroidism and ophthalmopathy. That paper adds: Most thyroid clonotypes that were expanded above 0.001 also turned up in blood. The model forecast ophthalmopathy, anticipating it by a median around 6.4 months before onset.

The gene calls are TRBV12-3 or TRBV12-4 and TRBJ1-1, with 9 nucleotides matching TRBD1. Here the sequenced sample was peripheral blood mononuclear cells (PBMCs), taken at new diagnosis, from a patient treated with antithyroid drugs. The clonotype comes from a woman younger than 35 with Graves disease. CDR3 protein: CASSILQGAVNTEAFF. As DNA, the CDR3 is TGTGCCAGCAGTATATTACAGGGGGCCGTGAACACTGAAGCTTTCTTT.